Ten or more counts support the clone carrying this TCR beta chain. Each CDR3 protein is one row after TCRdb ran MiXCR on the RT-PCR reads. The sample yields more than 550,000 distinct CDR3 sequences, over 12% seen once. Trimming cost V 5 bases and J 2 bases; bases outside gene matches: 11. CDR1 and CDR2 (germline): WSHSY, SAAADI. The CDR3 totals 17 residues. This chain links TRBV10-2 with TRBJ2-7, with 11 bases that match TRBD2. This receptor was taken from a female donor in good health, serving as a healthy control. Sequences were obtained from memory CD4+ T cells from blood. CDR3 sequence (DNA): TGCGCCAGCAGTTATCCGACTAGCGGGATGGTAGCCTACGAGCAGTACTTC. It is translated as CASSYPTSGMVAYEQYF.